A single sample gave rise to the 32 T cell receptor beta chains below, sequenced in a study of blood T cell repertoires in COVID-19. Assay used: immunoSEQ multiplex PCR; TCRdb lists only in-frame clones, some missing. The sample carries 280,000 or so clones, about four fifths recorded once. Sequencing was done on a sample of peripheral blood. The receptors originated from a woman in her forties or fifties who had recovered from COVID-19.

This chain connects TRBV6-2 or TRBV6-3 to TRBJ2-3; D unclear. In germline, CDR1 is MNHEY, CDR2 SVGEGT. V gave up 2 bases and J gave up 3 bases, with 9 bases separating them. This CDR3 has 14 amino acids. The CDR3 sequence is CASSYATATDTQYF. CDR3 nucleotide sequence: TGTGCCAGCAGTTACGCTACAGCAACAGATACGCAGTATTTT.

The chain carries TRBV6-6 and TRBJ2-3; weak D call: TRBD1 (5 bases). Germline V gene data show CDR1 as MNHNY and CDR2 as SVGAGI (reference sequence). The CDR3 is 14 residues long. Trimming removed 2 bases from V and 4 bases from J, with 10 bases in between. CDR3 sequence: CASSYGQGSDTQYF. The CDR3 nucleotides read TGTGCCAGCAGTTACGGGCAGGGCTCAGATACGCAGTATTTT.

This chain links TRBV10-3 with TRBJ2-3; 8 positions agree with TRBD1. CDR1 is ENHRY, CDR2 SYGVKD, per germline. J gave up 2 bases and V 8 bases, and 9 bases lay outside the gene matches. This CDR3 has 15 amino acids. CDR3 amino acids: CAIGSGGHATDTQYF. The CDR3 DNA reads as TGTGCCATCGGTTCAGGGGGCCACGCCACAGATACGCAGTATTTT.

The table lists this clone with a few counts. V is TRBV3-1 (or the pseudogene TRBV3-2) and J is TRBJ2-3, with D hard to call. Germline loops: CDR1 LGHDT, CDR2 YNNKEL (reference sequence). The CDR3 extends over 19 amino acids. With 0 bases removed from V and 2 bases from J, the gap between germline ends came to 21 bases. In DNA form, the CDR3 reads TGTGCCAGCAGCCAAGATAGGTCGACGGGTCTATCAACCACAGATACGCAGTATTTT. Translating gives CASSQDRSTGLSTTDTQYF.

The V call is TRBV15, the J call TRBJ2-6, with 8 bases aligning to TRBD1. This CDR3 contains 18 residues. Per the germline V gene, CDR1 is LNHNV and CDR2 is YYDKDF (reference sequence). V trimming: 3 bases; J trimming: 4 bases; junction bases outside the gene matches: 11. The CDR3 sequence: CATSSPDLRGLGANVLTF. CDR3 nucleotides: TGTGCCACCAGCAGTCCCGACCTCAGGGGGCTAGGGGCCAACGTCCTGACTTTC.

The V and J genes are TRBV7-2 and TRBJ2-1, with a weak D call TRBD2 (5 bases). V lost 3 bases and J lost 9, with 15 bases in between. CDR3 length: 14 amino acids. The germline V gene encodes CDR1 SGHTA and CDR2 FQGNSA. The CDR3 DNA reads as TGTGCCAGCAGCTTCCTCAGTGAGGGCTTTGAGCAGTTCTTC. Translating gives CASSFLSEGFEQFF.

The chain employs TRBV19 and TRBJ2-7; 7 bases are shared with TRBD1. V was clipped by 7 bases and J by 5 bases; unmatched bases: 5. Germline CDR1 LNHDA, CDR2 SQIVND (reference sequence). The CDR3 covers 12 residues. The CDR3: CASISTGNEQYF. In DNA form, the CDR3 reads TGTGCCAGTATCTCGACAGGGAACGAGCAGTACTTC. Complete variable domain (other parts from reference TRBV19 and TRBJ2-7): DGGITQSPKYLFRKEGQNVTLSCEQNLNHDAMYWYRQDPGQGLRLIYYSQIVNDFQKGDIAEGYSVSREKKESFPLTVTSAQKNPTAFYLCASISTGNEQYFGPGTRLTVT.

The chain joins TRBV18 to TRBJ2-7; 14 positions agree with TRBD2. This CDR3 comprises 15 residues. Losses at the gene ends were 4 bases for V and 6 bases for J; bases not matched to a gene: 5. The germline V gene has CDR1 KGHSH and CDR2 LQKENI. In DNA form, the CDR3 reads TGTGCCAGCTCACGGGGACTAGCGGGAGAGGGCGAGCAGTACTTC. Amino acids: CASSRGLAGEGEQYF.

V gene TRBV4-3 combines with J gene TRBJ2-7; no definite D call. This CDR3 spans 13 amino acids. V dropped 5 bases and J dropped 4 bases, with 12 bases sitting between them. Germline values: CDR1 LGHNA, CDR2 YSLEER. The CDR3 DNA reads TGCGCCAGCAGCAAAAGTCACGGTTACGAGCAGTACTTC. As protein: CASSKSHGYEQYF.

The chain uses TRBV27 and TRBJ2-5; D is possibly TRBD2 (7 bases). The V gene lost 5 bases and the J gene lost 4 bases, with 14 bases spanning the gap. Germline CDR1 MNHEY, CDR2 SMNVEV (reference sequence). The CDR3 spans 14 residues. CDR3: CASSPRGGLETQYF. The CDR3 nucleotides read TGTGCCAGCAGTCCCCGCGGGGGCCTAGAGACCCAGTACTTC.

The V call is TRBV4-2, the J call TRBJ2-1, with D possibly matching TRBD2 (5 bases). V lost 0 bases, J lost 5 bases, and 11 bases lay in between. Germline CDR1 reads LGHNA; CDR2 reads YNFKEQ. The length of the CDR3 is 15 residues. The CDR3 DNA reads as TGTGCCAGCAGCCAAGACGGAGCGGCCGACAATGAGCAGTTCTTC. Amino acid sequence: CASSQDGAADNEQFF.

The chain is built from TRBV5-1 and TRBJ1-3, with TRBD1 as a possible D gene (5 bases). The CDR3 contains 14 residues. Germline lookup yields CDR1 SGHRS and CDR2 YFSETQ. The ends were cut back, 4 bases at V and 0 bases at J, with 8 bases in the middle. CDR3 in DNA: TGCGCCAGCAGCGCCCAGGGCTCTGGAAACACCATATATTTT. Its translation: CASSAQGSGNTIYF.

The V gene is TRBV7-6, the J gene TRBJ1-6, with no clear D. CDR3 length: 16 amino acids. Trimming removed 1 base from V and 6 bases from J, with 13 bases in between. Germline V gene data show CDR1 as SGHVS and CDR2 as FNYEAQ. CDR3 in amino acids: CASSLDGSFPNSPLHF. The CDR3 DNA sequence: TGTGCCAGCAGCTTAGACGGGTCCTTTCCTAATTCACCCCTCCACTTT. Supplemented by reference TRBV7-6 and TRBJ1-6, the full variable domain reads GAGVSQSPRYKVTKRGQDVALRCDPISGHVSLYWYRQALGQGPEFLTYFNYEAQQDKSGLPNDRFSAERPEGSISTLTIQRTEQRDSAMYRCASSLDGSFPNSPLHFGNGTRLTVT.

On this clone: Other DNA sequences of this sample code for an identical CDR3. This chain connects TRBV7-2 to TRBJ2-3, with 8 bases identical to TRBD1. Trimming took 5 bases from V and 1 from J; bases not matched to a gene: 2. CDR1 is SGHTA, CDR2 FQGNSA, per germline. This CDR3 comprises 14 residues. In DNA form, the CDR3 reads TGTGCCAGCAGCCCGACAGGGGGCACAGATACGCAGTATTTT. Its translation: CASSPTGGTDTQYF.

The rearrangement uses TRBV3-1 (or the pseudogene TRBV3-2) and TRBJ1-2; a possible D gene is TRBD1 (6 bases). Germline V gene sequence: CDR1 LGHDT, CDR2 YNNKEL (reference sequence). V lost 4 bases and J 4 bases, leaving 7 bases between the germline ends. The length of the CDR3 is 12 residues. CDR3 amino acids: CASSPTGYGYTF. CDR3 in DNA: TGTGCCAGCAGCCCGACAGGCTATGGCTACACCTTC.

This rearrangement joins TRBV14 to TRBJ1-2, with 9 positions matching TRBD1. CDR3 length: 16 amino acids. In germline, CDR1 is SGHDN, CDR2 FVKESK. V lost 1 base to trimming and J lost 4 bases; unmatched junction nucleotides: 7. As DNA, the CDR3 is TGTGCCAGCAGCCAAGGACCATCGGGACAGGGCTATGGCTACACCTTC. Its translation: CASSQGPSGQGYGYTF.

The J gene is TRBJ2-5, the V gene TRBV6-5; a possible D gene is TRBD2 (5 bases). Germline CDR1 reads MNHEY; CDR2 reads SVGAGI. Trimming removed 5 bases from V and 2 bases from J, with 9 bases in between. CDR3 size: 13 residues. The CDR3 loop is CASSPTSQETQYF. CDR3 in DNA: TGTGCCAGCAGTCCCACTAGTCAAGAGACCCAGTACTTC.

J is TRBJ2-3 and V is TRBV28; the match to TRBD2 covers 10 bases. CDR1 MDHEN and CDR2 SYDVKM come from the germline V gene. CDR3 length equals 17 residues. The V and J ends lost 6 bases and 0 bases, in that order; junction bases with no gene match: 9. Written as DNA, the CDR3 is TGTGCCAGCAGACCAGGACTAGCGGAAATTAGCACAGATACGCAGTATTTT. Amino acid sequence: CASRPGLAEISTDTQYF.

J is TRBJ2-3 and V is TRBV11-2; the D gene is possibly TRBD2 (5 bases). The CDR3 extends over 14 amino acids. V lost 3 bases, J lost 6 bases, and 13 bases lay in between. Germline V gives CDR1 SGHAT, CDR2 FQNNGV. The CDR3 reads CASSLGDLLDTQYF. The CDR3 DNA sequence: TGTGCCAGCAGCTTGGGAGACCTATTGGATACGCAGTATTTT.

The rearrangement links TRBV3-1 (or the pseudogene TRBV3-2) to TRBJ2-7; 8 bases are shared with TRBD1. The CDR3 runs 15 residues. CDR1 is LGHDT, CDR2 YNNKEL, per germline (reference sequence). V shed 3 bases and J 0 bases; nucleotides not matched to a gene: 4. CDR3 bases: TGTGCCAGCAGCCACTGGGACAGGATCTCCTACGAGCAGTACTTC. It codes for CASSHWDRISYEQYF.

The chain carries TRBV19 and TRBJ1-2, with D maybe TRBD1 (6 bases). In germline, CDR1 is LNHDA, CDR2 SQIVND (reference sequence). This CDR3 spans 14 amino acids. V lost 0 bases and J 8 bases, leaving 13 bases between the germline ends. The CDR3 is CASSIETGPGGYTF. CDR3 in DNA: TGTGCCAGTAGTATAGAAACAGGGCCAGGAGGCTACACCTTC.

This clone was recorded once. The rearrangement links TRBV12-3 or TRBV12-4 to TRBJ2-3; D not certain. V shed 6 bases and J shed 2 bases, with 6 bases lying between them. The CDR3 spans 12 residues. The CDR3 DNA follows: TGTGCCAGCAGCTCACTCACAGATACGCAGTATTTT. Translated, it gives CASSSLTDTQYF.

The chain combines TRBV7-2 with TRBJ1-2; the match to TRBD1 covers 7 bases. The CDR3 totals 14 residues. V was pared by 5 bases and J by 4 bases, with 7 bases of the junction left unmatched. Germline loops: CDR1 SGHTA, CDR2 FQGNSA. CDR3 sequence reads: CASSPDRVSYGYTF. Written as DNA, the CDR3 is TGTGCCAGCAGCCCCGACAGGGTTTCCTATGGCTACACCTTC.

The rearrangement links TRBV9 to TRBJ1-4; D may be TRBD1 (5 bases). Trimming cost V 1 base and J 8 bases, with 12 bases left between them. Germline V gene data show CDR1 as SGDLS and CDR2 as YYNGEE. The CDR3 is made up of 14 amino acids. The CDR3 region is CASSVRPEGEKLFF. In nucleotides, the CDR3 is TGTGCCAGCAGCGTAAGGCCGGAGGGGGAAAAACTGTTTTTT.

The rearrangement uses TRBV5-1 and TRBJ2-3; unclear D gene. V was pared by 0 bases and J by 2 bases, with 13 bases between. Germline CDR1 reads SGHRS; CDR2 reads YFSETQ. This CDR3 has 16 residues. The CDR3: CASSLVGPSSTDTQYF. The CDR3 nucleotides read TGCGCCAGCAGCTTGGTGGGCCCATCCTCCACAGATACGCAGTATTTT.

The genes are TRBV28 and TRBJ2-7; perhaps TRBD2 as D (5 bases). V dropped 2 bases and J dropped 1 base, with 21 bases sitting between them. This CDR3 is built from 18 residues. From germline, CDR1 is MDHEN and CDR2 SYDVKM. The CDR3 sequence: CASSLRIGLRTWSYEQYF. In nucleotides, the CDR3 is TGTGCCAGCAGTTTAAGAATTGGGTTGAGGACTTGGTCCTACGAGCAGTACTTC. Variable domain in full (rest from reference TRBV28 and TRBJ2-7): DVKVTQSSRYLVKRTGEKVFLECVQDMDHENMFWYRQDPGLGLRLIYFSYDVKMKEKGDIPEGYSVSREKKERFSLILESASTNQTSMYLCASSLRIGLRTWSYEQYFGPGTRLTVT.

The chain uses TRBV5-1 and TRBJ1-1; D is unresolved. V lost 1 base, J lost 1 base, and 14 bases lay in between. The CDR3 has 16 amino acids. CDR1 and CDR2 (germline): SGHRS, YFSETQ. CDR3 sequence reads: CASSLSGSGKNTEAFF. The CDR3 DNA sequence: TGCGCCAGCAGCTTGAGTGGTTCGGGAAAGAACACTGAAGCTTTCTTT. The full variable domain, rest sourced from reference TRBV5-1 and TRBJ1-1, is KAGVTQTPRYLIKTRGQQVTLSCSPISGHRSVSWYQQTPGQGLQFLFEYFSETQRNKGNFPGRFSGRQFSNSRSEMNVSTLELGDSALYLCASSLSGSGKNTEAFFGQGTRLTVV.

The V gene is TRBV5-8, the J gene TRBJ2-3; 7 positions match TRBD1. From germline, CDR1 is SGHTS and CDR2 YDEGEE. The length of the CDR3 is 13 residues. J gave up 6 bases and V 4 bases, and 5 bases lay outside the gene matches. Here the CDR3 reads CASSQDRRDTQYF. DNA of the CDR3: TGTGCCAGCAGCCAGGACAGGAGGGATACGCAGTATTTT.

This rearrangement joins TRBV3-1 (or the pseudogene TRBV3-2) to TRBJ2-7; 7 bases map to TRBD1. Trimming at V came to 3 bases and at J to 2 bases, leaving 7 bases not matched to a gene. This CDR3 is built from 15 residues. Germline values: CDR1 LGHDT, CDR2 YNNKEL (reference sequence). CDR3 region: CASSHIETGTYEQYF. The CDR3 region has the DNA TGTGCCAGCAGCCATATCGAGACAGGGACCTACGAGCAGTACTTC.

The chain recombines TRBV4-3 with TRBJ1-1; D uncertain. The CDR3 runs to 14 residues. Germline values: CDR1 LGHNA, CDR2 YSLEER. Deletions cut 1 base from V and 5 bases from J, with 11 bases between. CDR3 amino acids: CASSQGTEKTEAFF. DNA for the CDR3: TGCGCCAGCAGCCAAGGAACGGAGAAAACTGAAGCTTTCTTT.

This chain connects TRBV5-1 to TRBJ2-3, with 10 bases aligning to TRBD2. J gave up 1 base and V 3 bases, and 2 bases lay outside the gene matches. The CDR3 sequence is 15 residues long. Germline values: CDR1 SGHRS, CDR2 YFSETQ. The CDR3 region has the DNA TGCGCCAGCAGCTACGGGACTAGCGGCACAGATACGCAGTATTTT. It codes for CASSYGTSGTDTQYF.

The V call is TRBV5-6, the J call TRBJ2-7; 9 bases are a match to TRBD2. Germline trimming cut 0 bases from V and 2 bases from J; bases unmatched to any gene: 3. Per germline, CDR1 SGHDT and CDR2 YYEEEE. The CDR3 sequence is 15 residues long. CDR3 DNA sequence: TGTGCCAGCAGCTTGGGACTAGCGGTAACCTACGAGCAGTACTTC. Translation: CASSLGLAVTYEQYF.